This record concerns one T cell receptor beta chain sequence. What it binds is not known. The junction does not match germline at one end; this may be a read error. The sample is drawn from a study of blood T cells in healthy people across ages. Whole-study findings and limits: Age showed a roughly linear inverse relationship with TCR beta diversity per million T cells.

This CDR3 has 15 amino acids. Looked up from germline, CDR1 is SGHTA and CDR2 is FQGNSA. Primed by a sample-barcoded 5' primer and a J-beta primer mix, a second PCR proceeded for about 7 to 11 cycles. TCRdb reprocessed the 5' RACE reads via MiXCR and lists one record per CDR3 protein. The sample consists of roughly 900,000 distinct CDR3 sequences, around 30% of them appearing once. Sequencing input: blood. The receptor comes from a woman over 75 in good health. This chain joins TRBV7-2 and TRBJ2-1, with TRBD2 identical over 12 bases. This chain's CDR3 is CASTSRTSGNNEQFF. CDR3 nucleotides: TGTGCCAGCACCTCACGGACTAGCGGGAACAATGAGCAGTTTTTC.